Listed below are T cell receptor beta chains from one sample, sequenced in a study of T cell responses to AZD1222 COVID-19 vaccine. The data were produced by immunoSEQ multiplex PCR, yet TCRdb's version contains in-frame clones alone and is incomplete. Among 95,000 to 100,000 clones listed, around 83% were seen once. Here the sequenced sample was peripheral blood, taken on day 0 of AZD1222 vaccination. The receptors stem from an adult in good health. CDR3s include the opening cysteine and the closing phenylalanine or tryptophan. The D gene is left open where the match is weak. Not every row has a clone size; where given, it reads once, few, many or a size class.

j_call,d_call,v_call,clone_size,cdr3_nt,cdr3_aa
TRBJ1-1,TRBD1,TRBV6-2/TRBV6-3,NA,TGTGCCAGCAGTTACCACAGTGGACAGGTGAACACTGAAGCTTTCTTT,CASSYHSGQVNTEAFF
TRBJ2-3,TRBD2,TRBV28,NA,TGTGCCACCCATAGGCGGGATTTCGCCCGGGGGGGTACGCAGTATTTT,CATHRRDFARGGTQYF
TRBJ1-1,TRBD1,TRBV4-3,once,TGCGCCAGCAGCCAATTAGGGACAGGACTGAACACTGAAGCTTTCTTT,CASSQLGTGLNTEAFF
TRBJ2-3,TRBD1,TRBV5-1,NA,TGCGCCAGCAGCTACGACAGGGGATCCTCAGATACGCAGTATTTT,CASSYDRGSSDTQYF
TRBJ2-5,NA,TRBV7-2,NA,TGTGCCAGCAGCTTAGTGCCCAGAGAGACCCAGTACTTC,CASSLVPRETQYF
TRBJ1-3,NA,TRBV18,NA,TGTGCCAGCTCACCAGCCGGACGGTTCTCTGGAAACACCATATATTTT,CASSPAGRFSGNTIYF
TRBJ1-1,NA,TRBV2,NA,TGTGCCAGCACCTCCAAATGGGGGACTGAAGCTTTCTTT,CASTSKWGTEAFF
TRBJ2-1,TRBD2,TRBV29-1,NA,TGCAGCGTTCGGGGACTAGCGAACAATGAGCAGTTCTTC,CSVRGLANNEQFF
TRBJ1-6,TRBD1,TRBV7-3,NA,TGTGCCAGCAGCCCCCAACCGACAGGGAATAATTCACCCCTCCACTTT,CASSPQPTGNNSPLHF
TRBJ1-1,NA,TRBV28,NA,TGTGCCAGCAGTTTAGAAGCAGGGAGGAACACTGAAGCTTTCTTT,CASSLEAGRNTEAFF
TRBJ2-1,NA,TRBV5-1,NA,TGCGCCAGCAGCGGTTGGGGAGTCTACAATGAGCAGTTCTTC,CASSGWGVYNEQFF
TRBJ2-1,NA,TRBV5-4,NA,TGTGCCAGCAGCCGAAACAATGAGCAGTTCTTC,CASSRNNEQFF